A single sample gave rise to the 28 T cell receptor beta chains below, sequenced in a study of T cells in Graves' hyperthyroidism and ophthalmopathy. TCR beta CDR3 regions were amplified from RNA transcripts. The TCR CDR3 was amplified in a first-round RT-PCR using the HTBI primer set. TCRdb re-analysed the multiplex PCR reads in MiXCR, keeping a single row per CDR3 protein. The repertoire holds about 700,000 distinct CDR3 sequences, with 13% to 15% as singletons. Sequencing was carried out using blood. The receptors here all came from a woman between 18 and 29 years old with Graves' hyperthyroidism.

The chain has TRBV10-2 and TRBJ1-3; no firm D call. The CDR3 spans 14 residues. V was trimmed by 7 bases and J by 2 bases, leaving 12 bases between them. The germline gives CDR1 WSHSY, CDR2 SAAADI. The CDR3 sequence: CASTPGLTGNTIYF. Written as DNA, the CDR3 is TGCGCCAGCACCCCCGGGTTGACTGGAAACACCATATATTTT.

Worth noting for this clonotype: Given a much more abundant clone one base away, this may be a read error. CDR3 sequence: CSSEGQPSKIAFF. The CDR3 bases are TGCAGCTCCGAGGGGCAGCCCTCGAAGATAGCTTTCTTT. The J gene is TRBJ1-1, the V gene TRBV20-1; the D gene is possibly TRBD1 (5 bases). The CDR3 covers 13 residues. Germline loops: CDR1 DFQATT, CDR2 SNEGSKA (reference sequence).

This clonotype was seen a few times. This chain joins TRBV20-1 and TRBJ2-7; D ambiguous. V gave up 5 bases and J gave up 3 bases, with 20 bases separating them. CDR1 and CDR2 (germline): DFQATT, SNEGSKA (reference sequence). The CDR3 contains 15 residues. DNA of the CDR3: TGCAGTGCTTATCCATCGCCCCCCCTTTTCTACGAGCAGTACTTC. It encodes CSAYPSPPLFYEQYF.

The table lists this clonotype with a few counts. The rearrangement uses TRBV9 and TRBJ2-5; D gene uncertain. The CDR3 consists of 16 residues. CDR1 SGDLS and CDR2 YYNGEE come from the germline V gene. V lost 0 bases to trimming and J lost 2 bases, with 14 bases between them. CDR3 bases: TGTGCCAGCAGCGTAGGTTCCGGTCCGAGGCAAGAGACCCAGTACTTC. It is translated as CASSVGSGPRQETQYF. Full variable domain (outside the CDR3, taken from reference TRBV9 and TRBJ2-5): DSGVTQTPKHLITATGQRVTLRCSPRSGDLSVYWYQQSLDQGLQFLIQYYNGEERAKGNILERFSAQQFPDLHSELNLSSLELGDSALYFCASSVGSGPRQETQYFGPGTRLLVL.

On this clonotype itself: A read error is possible here, since a much larger clone lies one base away. The rearrangement joins TRBV5-6 to TRBJ2-7; TRBD2 matches 9 bases. The CDR3 spans 17 residues. CDR1 SGHDT and CDR2 YYEEEE come from the germline V gene. The CDR3 loop is CTSSSPLPGLAFYEQYF. CDR3 coding DNA: TGTACCAGCAGCTCCCCCCTTCCGGGACTAGCCTTCTACGAGCAGTACTTC.

This clonotype was found many times. The V gene is TRBV3-1, the J gene TRBJ2-7; perhaps TRBD1 as D (6 bases). CDR3 length equals 16 residues. The V gene lost 0 bases and the J gene lost 3 bases, with 15 bases spanning the gap. Per germline, CDR1 LGHDT and CDR2 YNNKEL (reference sequence). The CDR3 bases are TGTGCCAGCAGCCAAGATCTGGACAGCGTCTACTACGAGCAGTACTTC. It translates to CASSQDLDSVYYEQYF.

Turning to this clonotype: The conserved final phenylalanine or tryptophan is absent from the CDR3, which likely points to a read error. V and J are TRBV5-6 and TRBJ2-3; 9 positions match TRBD1. CDR1 and CDR2 (germline): SGHDT, YYEEEE. The trim removed 3 bases at V and 0 bases at J, leaving 11 bases unmatched. This CDR3 is 18 amino acids long. The CDR3: CASSSPGQGYSSTDTQYV. The CDR3 region has the DNA TGTGCCAGCAGCTCACCGGGACAGGGATACTCTAGCACAGATACGCAGTATGTT.

The J gene is TRBJ2-1, the V gene TRBV7-2, with D perhaps TRBD2 (5 bases). The CDR3 totals 14 residues. Germline CDR1 reads SGHTA; CDR2 reads FQGNSA. The V gene lost 5 bases and the J gene lost 13 bases, with 21 bases spanning the gap. CDR3 nucleotide sequence: TGTGCCAGCAGCGTCGACGACTATGGGTTCGGACAGTTCTTC. As protein: CASSVDDYGFGQFF.

This chain connects TRBV6-1 to TRBJ2-7; D possibly corresponds to TRBD2 (6 bases). The CDR3 runs to 15 residues. Germline values: CDR1 MNHNS, CDR2 SASEGT. Trimming pared 5 bases from V and 2 bases from J, leaving 16 bases between. CDR3 region: CASSPNQAGPYEQYF. The DNA for the CDR3 is TGTGCCAGCAGTCCCAATCAAGCGGGTCCCTACGAGCAGTACTTC.

This clonotype has just a few counts. The chain carries TRBV4-1 and TRBJ2-1; the match to TRBD1 covers 8 bases. This CDR3 has 15 amino acids. With V trimmed by 1 base and J by 8 bases, 7 bases remained unmatched. Looked up from germline, CDR1 is MGHRA and CDR2 is YSYEKL. This CDR3 is CASSQVHNRGDEQFF. The CDR3 DNA is TGCGCCAGCAGCCAAGTGCATAACAGGGGGGATGAGCAGTTCTTC.

This clonotype was picked up many times. The gene calls are TRBV11-2 and TRBJ2-5; the D gene is possibly TRBD2 (5 bases). This CDR3 comprises 14 residues. Germline V CDR1 and CDR2: SGHAT, FQNNGV. Trimming took 5 bases from V and 5 from J, leaving 15 bases between them. The CDR3 here is CASSPVIATETQYF. The CDR3 region has the DNA TGTGCCAGCAGCCCAGTCATAGCGACGGAGACCCAGTACTTC.

This chain joins TRBV12-3 or TRBV12-4 and TRBJ2-4; D is unresolved. Trimming pared 5 bases from V and 0 bases from J, leaving 8 bases between. The CDR3 runs to 14 residues. Here the CDR3 DNA reads TGTGCCAGCAGTCCGACGGGAGCCAAAAACATTCAGTACTTC. Amino acids: CASSPTGAKNIQYF.

The gene calls are TRBV20-1 and TRBJ2-3, with 7 positions matching TRBD1. J lost 4 bases, V lost 6 bases, and 13 bases had no gene match. The CDR3 is 15 residues long. Germline CDR1 DFQATT, CDR2 SNEGSKA (reference sequence). CDR3 sequence (DNA): TGCAGTGCCGCAGTGGCCGGGCAGGGGGCAGATACGCAGTATTTT. Its translation: CSAAVAGQGADTQYF.

The V gene is TRBV7-8, the J gene TRBJ1-1, with D unresolved. CDR3 size: 18 residues. V was trimmed by 5 bases and J by 6 bases, leaving 28 bases between them. Germline-derived CDR1 and CDR2 are SGHVS and FQNEAQ. The CDR3 DNA follows: TGTGCCAGCAGCCACACCGGTCGGTACTCTGTTTCTAACCCTGAAGCTTTCTTT. This codes for CASSHTGRYSVSNPEAFF. Combining the CDR3 with reference TRBV7-8 and TRBJ1-1 gives the whole variable domain GAGVSQSPRYKVAKRGQDVALRCDPISGHVSLFWYQQALGQGPEFLTYFQNEAQLDKSGLPSDRFFAERPEGSVSTLKIQRTQQEDSAVYLCASSHTGRYSVSNPEAFFGQGTRLTVV.

As concerns this clonotype: Given a much more abundant clone one base away, this may be a read error. No conserved phenylalanine or tryptophan ends this CDR3, so it is likely a read error. This chain joins TRBV29-1 and TRBJ2-1, with D possibly being TRBD2 (5 bases). The CDR3 is made up of 14 amino acids. Germline lookup yields CDR1 SQVTM and CDR2 ANQGSEA. V was clipped by 4 bases and J by 2 bases, with 12 bases between them. CDR3: CSVAQRRAYNEQFL. The CDR3 nucleotides read TGCAGCGTTGCGCAGAGGCGGGCCTACAATGAGCAGTTCCTC.

This clonotype was observed a few times. The chain combines TRBV6-1 with TRBJ2-3, with D perhaps matching TRBD2 (5 bases). Per the germline V gene, CDR1 is MNHNS and CDR2 is SASEGT. The V end lost 6 bases, the J end lost 5 bases, and 18 bases lay between the germline ends. The CDR3 has 15 residues. Here the CDR3 reads CASSAWTPRKDTQYF. DNA of the CDR3: TGTGCCAGCAGCGCCTGGACTCCGCGCAAAGATACGCAGTATTTT.

This clonotype was seen a handful of times. One end of the junction fails to match germline, which may point to a read error. This chain joins TRBV6-2 or TRBV6-3 and TRBJ2-5; D ambiguous. Germline values: CDR1 MNHEY, CDR2 SVGEGT. The CDR3 has 15 residues. The DNA for the CDR3 is TGTGCCAGCAGTTACACCTTGGGGATACAAGAGGCCCAGTACTTC. It translates to CASSYTLGIQEAQYF.

This clonotype has ten or more counts. This sequence joins TRBV28 and TRBJ2-4; 7 positions match TRBD1. After removal of 7 bases from V and 1 base from J, the junction contained 10 bases not matched to a gene. Germline V CDR1 and CDR2: MDHEN, SYDVKM. This CDR3 is built from 16 residues. The CDR3 sequence is CASTRQGVRAKNIQYF. CDR3 sequence (DNA): TGTGCCAGCACTAGACAGGGAGTTAGGGCCAAAAACATTCAGTACTTC.

This clonotype turned up a few times. The chain couples TRBV20-1 to TRBJ2-3; 8 nucleotides line up with TRBD1. V lost 7 bases, J lost 1 base, and 7 bases stayed unmatched. The CDR3 is made up of 14 amino acids. Germline V CDR1 and CDR2: DFQATT, SNEGSKA (reference sequence). This CDR3 is CSVVQGAGTDTQYF. DNA for the CDR3: TGCAGTGTTGTCCAGGGGGCTGGCACAGATACGCAGTATTTT.

The genes are TRBV2 and TRBJ2-5; 7 bases are a match to TRBD2. The CDR3 runs 15 residues. Losses at the gene ends were 5 bases for V and 4 bases for J; bases not matched to a gene: 10. CDR1 is SNHLY, CDR2 FYNNEI, per germline. This CDR3 is CASSYGGRARETQYF. CDR3 DNA sequence: TGTGCCAGCAGTTACGGTGGGAGGGCCAGAGAGACCCAGTACTTC.

The rearrangement joins TRBV29-1 to TRBJ1-2, with D maybe TRBD1 (5 bases). The V gene lost 7 bases and the J gene lost 2 bases, with 17 bases spanning the gap. The CDR3 is made up of 14 amino acids. Germline V gives CDR1 SQVTM, CDR2 ANQGSEA. The CDR3 DNA reads TGCAGCGCTCCCGTCACGGGGGGGAACTATGGCTACACCTTC. Protein: CSAPVTGGNYGYTF.

This clonotype was recorded at least ten times. The chain couples TRBV7-3 to TRBJ2-2, with D possibly TRBD1 on 5 matching bases. This CDR3 is 16 amino acids long. V was pared by 5 bases and J by 0 bases, with 13 bases between. CDR1 and CDR2 (germline): SGHTA, FQGTGA. CDR3 loop: CASSAQGPSNTGELFF. The CDR3 coding sequence is TGTGCCAGCAGCGCTCAGGGTCCCTCGAACACCGGGGAGCTGTTTTTT.

In its sample, this clonotype was seen many times. This sequence joins TRBV7-2 and TRBJ2-7; 10 nucleotides line up with TRBD1. The V and J ends lost 5 bases and 5 bases, in that order; junction bases with no gene match: 9. CDR3 length: 15 amino acids. CDR1 and CDR2 from the germline V gene are SGHTA and FQGNSA. The CDR3 DNA is TGTGCCAGCAGCCCCAGGACAGGGGGACAAGACGAGCAGTACTTC. The encoded protein is CASSPRTGGQDEQYF.

This clonotype was counted many times. V usage is TRBV6-1 and J usage is TRBJ2-3; 7 positions match TRBD1. CDR3 size: 16 residues. V dropped 6 bases and J dropped 0; count of bases not matched to a gene: 9. CDR1 MNHNS and CDR2 SASEGT come from the germline V gene. CDR3 coding DNA: TGTGCCAGCAGGTTAGGAGAGGGGGCCAGCACAGATACGCAGTATTTT. Amino acid sequence: CASRLGEGASTDTQYF.

This clonotype was seen many times. The V call is TRBV29-1, the J call TRBJ2-3; 9 nucleotides line up with TRBD1. Germline V CDR1 and CDR2: SQVTM, ANQGSEA. This CDR3 is 14 amino acids long. After removal of 6 bases from V and 3 bases from J, the junction contained 7 bases not matched to a gene. CDR3 sequence reads: CSVRRQGETDTQYF. The DNA of the CDR3 is TGCAGCGTCAGGCGACAGGGGGAAACAGATACGCAGTATTTT.

This clonotype was seen repeatedly, ten times or more. The chain links TRBV28 to TRBJ1-1, with D maybe TRBD1 (6 bases). There are 13 residues in the CDR3. Trimming shortened V by 9 bases and J by 7 bases, and 18 bases separated the two germline ends. Germline CDR1 reads MDHEN; CDR2 reads SYDVKM. The CDR3 nucleotides read TGTGCCAGTGGCCAAACAGGGTTTAGTGAAGCTTTCTTT. It specifies CASGQTGFSEAFF.

Many counts were recorded for this clonotype. The chain employs TRBV3-1 and TRBJ2-7; 9 bases line up with TRBD2. The CDR3 has 16 residues. CDR1 and CDR2 (germline): LGHDT, YNNKEL (reference sequence). V lost 0 bases and J lost 2; bases outside the gene matches: 5. The CDR3 is CASSQDVASGTYEQYF. The CDR3 DNA follows: TGTGCCAGCAGCCAAGACGTAGCTAGCGGGACCTACGAGCAGTACTTC.

As to this clonotype: This could be a read error, since a much larger clone is one nucleotide away. The chain couples TRBV2 to TRBJ2-5; D gene uncertain. Germline values: CDR1 SNHLY, CDR2 FYNNEI. The CDR3 spans 14 residues. CDR3 sequence (DNA): TGTGCCAGCAGTCAAGCTACCTACCAAGAGACCCAGTACTTC. Encoded protein: CASSQATYQETQYF.